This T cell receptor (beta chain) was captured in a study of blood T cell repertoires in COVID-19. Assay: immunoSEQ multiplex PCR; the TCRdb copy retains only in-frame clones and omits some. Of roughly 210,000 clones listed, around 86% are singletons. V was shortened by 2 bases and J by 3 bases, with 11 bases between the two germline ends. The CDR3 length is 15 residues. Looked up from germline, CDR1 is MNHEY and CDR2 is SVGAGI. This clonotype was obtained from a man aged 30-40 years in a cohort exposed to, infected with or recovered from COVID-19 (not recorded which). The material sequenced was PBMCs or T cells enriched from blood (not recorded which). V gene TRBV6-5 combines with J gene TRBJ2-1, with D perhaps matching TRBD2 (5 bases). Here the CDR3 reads CASSYHKRYYNEQFF. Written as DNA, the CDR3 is TGTGCCAGCAGTTACCATAAGCGGTACTACAATGAGCAGTTCTTC.